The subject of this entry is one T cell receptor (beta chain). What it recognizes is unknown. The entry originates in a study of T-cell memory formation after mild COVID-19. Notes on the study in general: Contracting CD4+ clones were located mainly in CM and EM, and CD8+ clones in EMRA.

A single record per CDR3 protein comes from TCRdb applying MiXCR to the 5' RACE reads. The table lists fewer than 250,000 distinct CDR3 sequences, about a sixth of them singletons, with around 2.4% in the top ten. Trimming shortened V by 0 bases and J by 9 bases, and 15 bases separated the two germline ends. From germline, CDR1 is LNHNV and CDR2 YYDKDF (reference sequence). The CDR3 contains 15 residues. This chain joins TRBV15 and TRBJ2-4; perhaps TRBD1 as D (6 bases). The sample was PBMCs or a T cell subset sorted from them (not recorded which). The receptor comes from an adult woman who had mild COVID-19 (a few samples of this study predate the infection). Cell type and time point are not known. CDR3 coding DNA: TGTGCCACCAGCAGAGAATTGACAGGCAGCGGCATTCAGTACTTC. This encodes CATSRELTGSGIQYF.